This entry features one TCR beta chain sequence. The antigen is unknown. The sample originates from a study of OX40 agonist ivuxolimab in advanced cancers. About the research overall: Ivuxolimab was delivered to patients intravenously every 2 weeks at doses spanning 0.01 to 10 mg/kg. Patients enrolled in dose escalation were diagnosed with hepatocellular carcinoma, melanoma, renal cell or head and neck cancer. Study-level points and caveats: Expanded clones belonging to CD8+ T cells outnumbered, on average, those of CD4+.

Between the trimmed V and J ends, which lost 4 bases and 4 bases, there was a span of 11 bases. The length of the CDR3 is 13 residues. CDR1 and CDR2 from the germline V gene are SGHRS and YFSETQ. TCRdb's copy holds only in-frame clones and misses some; the assay was immunoSEQ multiplex PCR. Here the sample spans around 53,000 clones, less than 90% being singletons. This sequence joins TRBV5-1 and TRBJ1-1, with D unclear. The sequences come from CD4+ or CD8+ T cells sorted from blood, collected in a trial of the OX40 agonist ivuxolimab. The sequence was collected from an adult with an advanced solid tumor such as melanoma, head and neck, liver or kidney cancer. CDR3 coding DNA: TGCGCCAGCAGCCCAGCCTCAGCCACTGAAGCTTTCTTT. Translating gives CASSPASATEAFF.